This T cell receptor beta chain emerged from a study of T cells in Graves' hyperthyroidism and ophthalmopathy (dated by TCRdb to about 2019). Regarding the complete study: Peripheral blood samples were taken at the time of initial diagnosis, prior to any treatment. Prospective prediction of ophthalmopathy was tested in an independent validation cohort of approximately 18 hyperthyroidism patients and 17 patients who later progressed to ophthalmopathy. For training and testing, the 80 to 100 patients in the discovery cohort were randomly divided in a 7:3 ratio. After blood sampling, hyperthyroidism patients were treated with methimazole at a starting dose of 30 mg daily, and ophthalmopathy patients were treated with high-dose intravenous methylprednisolone. A discovery cohort of about a hundred patients, fewer than 50 with Graves' ophthalmopathy and approximately 57 with stable Graves' hyperthyroidism, was used to find distinguishing TCR V-J signatures. In roughly six Graves' hyperthyroidism patients, the study also compared T-cell repertoires from thyroid tissue with T-cell repertoires from blood. The paper reports TCR Vbeta CDR3 sequencing of some 140 peripheral blood samples: 40 or so ophthalmopathy, around 80 hyperthyroidism and around 17 progressor patients. The paper's findings and limits, for the study overall: Sample size was not statistically predetermined, and blinding of investigators to group allocation was not performed. Blood samples also contained most of the expanded thyroid clonotypes (frequency above 0.001), which suggests that blood repertoires may reflect thyroid immune responses. In cross-validation, a model built on a 13 V-J signature told ophthalmopathy apart from stable hyperthyroidism with under 90% sensitivity and around 81% specificity, and in testing the same model reached 80%/75%. In validation, the model predicted progression to ophthalmopathy with over 65% sensitivity and roughly 75% specificity, a median of about 6 months before onset.

Stable Graves' hyperthyroidism was defined as no progression to ophthalmopathy during 18 months of follow-up. The hyperthyroidism patients were between 18 and 65 years old and newly diagnosed, with a disease duration of less than 2 months. Exclusion was applied to patients with uncontrolled infections, other autoimmune diseases, pregnancy or lactation. Diagnoses were based on clinical symptoms, serum thyroxine and TRAb, thyroid ultrasound and orbital computed tomography. PBMCs were separated from approximately 9.9 ml of fresh peripheral blood using Ficoll-Paque density gradient centrifugation. Trizol reagent was used to extract total RNA, and RNA quality was then checked on an Agilent 2100 Bioanalyzer. The CDR3 contains 13 residues, cysteine and phenylalanine counted. Only the CDR3 DNA stays, 39 bases, in frame from base 1. V gives up 7 bases and J gives up 1 base, and the segment between their germline ends measures 8 bases. Looking up the germline V gene yields CDR1 SNHLY and CDR2 FYNNEI.

This clonotype was seen repeatedly, ten times or more. Its antigen remains undetermined. Base qualities are not recorded, but no much larger clone differs from it by a single base. The TCR beta CDR3 regions were amplified from RNA transcripts. A first-round RT-PCR of the TCR CDR3 used the HTBI primer set with the Qiagen OneStep RT-PCR kit. Libraries were constructed in a second round of multiplex PCR, after which size selection and purification were carried out. Sequencing of the libraries was done on an Illumina HiSeq2000 using paired-end 100 bp reads. In the original analysis: SOAPnuke was used to process the raw data, removing reads that contained adapters or uncalled bases, had a mean Phred below 15, or lacked an exact match to the constant primer or identifier. COPE v1.2.5 was used to merge high-quality paired reads, and clonotypes were defined as unique nucleotide sequences. MiTCR v1.1 was used to align the clonotypes against IMGT TRBV, TRBD and TRBJ reference segments. The analysis included only V-J combinations with a frequency above 0.0001, which together covered around 99% of the repertoires. A TCS score was defined as the ratio between F50 (clonal expansion) and ExV (chaos), using BLOSUM62-based TCRdist between CDR3 peptides within each V-J. Welch's t-statistics and random forest reduced roughly 540 V-J features to about 13, which were used in a naive Bayes classifier (R e1071). Starting from the raw public reads, TCRdb applied fastp trimming at Q25, assembled clones with MiXCR and retained in-frame beta chains. One record per CDR3 amino acid sequence lists the most common genes and DNA. TCRdb, not the original authors, processed these V and J calls. This sample comprises around 300,000 distinct CDR3 sequences, approximately 15% of them detected only once. Of the sample, approximately 25% is held by the ten largest clones.

The rearrangement joined TRBV2 to TRBJ1-5; no D gene can be assigned with confidence. This receptor was obtained from a woman aged 25-40 years with Graves' hyperthyroidism. Sample: blood. The CDR3 loop reads CASTSESNQPQHF. The DNA is TGTGCCAGCACGTCGGAAAGCAATCAGCCCCAGCATTTT.